This T cell receptor (beta chain) originates from a study of blood T cell repertoires in COVID-19. At the level of the study: Samples of COVID-19 (acute and convalescent) were obtained from the United States, Italy and Spain. PBMCs, B-cell-depleted T cells, or T cells provided the cDNA or gDNA that made up the material.

Per the original methods: Reference gene primer amplification yielded estimated nucleated cell counts. Profiling relied on immunoSEQ multiplex PCR, and the TCRdb table lists in-frame clones only, not all of them. V, J and clone size are taken as reported in that table, and D and trimming were inferred from the DNA itself. This sample has approximately 26,000 clones, with 90% found just once. This receptor was taken from a woman aged 55-70 years with active COVID-19. Sequenced sample: peripheral blood.

The CDR3 DNA follows: TGTGCCACCAGTGACCCCAGGGACAGGCGAATGGAGACCCAGTACTTC. The encoded protein is CATSDPRDRRMETQYF. The chain joins TRBV24-1 to TRBJ2-5, with 8 bases that match TRBD1. Germline V gene data show CDR1 as KGHDR and CDR2 as SFDVKD. Trimming cost V 4 bases and J 5 bases; bases outside gene matches: 11. CDR3 length equals 16 residues.